Many counts were recorded for the clone carrying this TCR beta chain. This record comes from a study of CD8+CD57+ T cells in acquired aplastic anemia. Between the trimmed V and J ends, which lost 8 bases and 4 bases, there was a span of 19 bases. The CDR3 consists of 15 residues. Template material for TCR beta VDJ and CDR3 profiling consisted of genomic DNA. TCRdb ran MiXCR on the reads and lists one entry per CDR3 protein. The data hold roughly 200,000 distinct CDR3 sequences, with over 55% observed a single time. Before being chosen for sequencing, patients had shown CD8+CD57+ cell expansion by flow cytometry.

The TCR sequence derives from a human donor with aplastic anemia. What was sequenced was sorted CD4+, CD8+, or CD8+CD57+ T cells (not recorded which) from PBMCs. J is TRBJ2-3 and V is TRBV12-3 or TRBV12-4, with a tentative D call TRBD1 (6 bases). CDR3 loop: CASHQQGSDADTQYF. The DNA of the CDR3 is TGTGCCAGCCATCAGCAGGGGTCGGACGCAGATACGCAGTATTTT.